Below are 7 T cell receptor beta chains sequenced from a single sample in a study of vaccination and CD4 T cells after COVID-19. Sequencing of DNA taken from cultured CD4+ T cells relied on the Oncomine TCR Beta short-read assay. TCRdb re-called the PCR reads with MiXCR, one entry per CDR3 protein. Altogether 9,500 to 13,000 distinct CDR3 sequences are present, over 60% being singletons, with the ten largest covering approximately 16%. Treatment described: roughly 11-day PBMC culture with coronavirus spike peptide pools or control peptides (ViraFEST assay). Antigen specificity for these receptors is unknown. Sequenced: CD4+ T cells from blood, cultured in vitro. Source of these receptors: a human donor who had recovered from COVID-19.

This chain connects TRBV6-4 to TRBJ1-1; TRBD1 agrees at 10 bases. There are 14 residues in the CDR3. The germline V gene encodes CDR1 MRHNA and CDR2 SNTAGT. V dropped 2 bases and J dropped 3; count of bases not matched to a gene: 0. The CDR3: CASSDGTGDTEAFF. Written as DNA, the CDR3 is TGTGCCAGCAGTGACGGGACAGGGGACACTGAAGCTTTCTTT.

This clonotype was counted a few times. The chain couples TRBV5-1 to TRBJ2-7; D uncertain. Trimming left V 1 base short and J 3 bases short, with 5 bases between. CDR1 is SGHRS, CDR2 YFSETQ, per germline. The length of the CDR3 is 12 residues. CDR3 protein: CASSLTNYEQYF. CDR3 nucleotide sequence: TGCGCCAGCAGCTTGACAAACTACGAGCAGTACTTC.

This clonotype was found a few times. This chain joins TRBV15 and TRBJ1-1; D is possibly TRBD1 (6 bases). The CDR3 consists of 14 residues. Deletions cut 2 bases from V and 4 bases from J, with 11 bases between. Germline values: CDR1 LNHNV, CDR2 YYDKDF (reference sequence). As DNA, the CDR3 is TGTGCCACCAGCAGAACAGGGCTGCGCACTGAAGCTTTCTTT. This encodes CATSRTGLRTEAFF.

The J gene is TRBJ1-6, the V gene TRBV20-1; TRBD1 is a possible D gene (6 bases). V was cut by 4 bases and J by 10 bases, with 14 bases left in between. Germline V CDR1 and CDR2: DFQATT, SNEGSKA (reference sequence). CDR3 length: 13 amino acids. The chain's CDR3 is CSANRRGGSPLHF. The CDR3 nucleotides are TGCAGTGCTAACCGCAGGGGTGGATCACCCCTCCACTTT.

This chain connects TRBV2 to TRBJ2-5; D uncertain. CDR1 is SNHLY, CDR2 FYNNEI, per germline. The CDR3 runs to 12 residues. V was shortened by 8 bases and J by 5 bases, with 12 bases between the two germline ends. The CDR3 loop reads CASAAGGETQYF. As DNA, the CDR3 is TGTGCCAGCGCGGCTGGTGGGGAGACCCAGTACTTC.

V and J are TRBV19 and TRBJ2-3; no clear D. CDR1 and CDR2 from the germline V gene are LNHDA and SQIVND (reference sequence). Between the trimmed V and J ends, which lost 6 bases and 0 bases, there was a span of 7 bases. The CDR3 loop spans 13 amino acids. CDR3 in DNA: TGTGCCAGTAGGCGACGGAGCACAGATACGCAGTATTTT. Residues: CASRRRSTDTQYF.

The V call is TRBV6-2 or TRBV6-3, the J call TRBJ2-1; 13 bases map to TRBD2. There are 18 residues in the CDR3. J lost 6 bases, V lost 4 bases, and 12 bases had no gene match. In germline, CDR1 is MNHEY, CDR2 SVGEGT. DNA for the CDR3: TGTGCCAGCAGTTCCGTAAGGACTAGCGGGGGAGAATTCAATGAGCAGTTCTTC. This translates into CASSSVRTSGGEFNEQFF.